These T cell receptor beta chains were read from a single sample in a study of shared clonotypes between healthy human individuals. Clones were read by immunoSEQ multiplex PCR, and TCRdb kept only the in-frame ones, dropping some. The sample has some 500,000 clones, 90% to 96% seen once. The sample was naive CD4+ T cells sorted from blood. The source of these receptors is a woman under 40 in good health. The CDR3 runs from the conserved cysteine through the conserved F or W. The D gene is left open where the match is weak. Clone size appears in some rows only: once, few, many, or a class for an expanded clone.

>NA|NA|TRBJ2-5|TRBV11-2
CASRNQETQYF
TGTGCCAGCAGAAATCAAGAGACCCAGTACTTC
>NA|NA|TRBJ1-1|TRBV6-5
CASSFRVDITFF
TGTGCCAGCAGTTTTCGGGTGGATATAACTTTCTTT
>NA|NA|TRBJ2-3|TRBV29-1
CSVEEWRPSTDTQYF
TGCAGCGTTGAAGAATGGAGGCCATCCACAGATACGCAGTATTTT
>NA|NA|TRBJ1-3|TRBV25-1
CASSEDLGAGNTIYF
TGTGCCAGCAGTGAGGACCTCGGCGCGGGAAACACCATATATTTT
>NA|NA|TRBJ1-1|TRBV7-2
CASRLWEGNEAFF
TGTGCCAGCAGGTTATGGGAAGGGAATGAAGCTTTCTTT
>TRBD1|NA|TRBJ1-2|TRBV28
CASSLVGGLTGENYGYTF
TGTGCCAGCAGTTTGGTAGGGGGCCTAACAGGGGAAAACTATGGCTACACCTTC
>TRBD1|NA|TRBJ1-6|TRBV19
CASSIDHRQGNSPLHF
TGTGCCAGTAGTATAGATCACAGACAGGGGAATTCACCCCTCCACTTT
>TRBD1|NA|TRBJ1-4|TRBV29-1
CSVTTGVDEKLFF
TGCAGCGTTACCACAGGGGTGGATGAAAAACTGTTTTTT
>NA|NA|TRBJ1-5|TRBV6-5
CASRSSNQPQHF
TGTGCCAGCAGGAGTAGCAATCAGCCCCAGCATTTT
>NA|NA|TRBJ2-7|TRBV6-1
CASSKTGSYEQYF
TGTGCCAGCAGTAAGACAGGCTCCTACGAGCAGTACTTC
>NA|NA|TRBJ1-2|TRBV20-1
CSAGTVYGYTF
TGCAGTGCCGGGACTGTCTATGGCTACACCTTC
>NA|NA|TRBJ2-7|TRBV13
CASSLGPSQGFSRGSSYEQYF
TGTGCCAGCAGCTTAGGCCCCTCGCAGGGGTTTTCGCGGGGGAGTAGCTACGAGCAGTACTTC
>TRBD1|NA|TRBJ2-7|TRBV7-2
CASSLGWTGAYEQYF
TGTGCCAGCAGCCTGGGCTGGACAGGGGCCTACGAGCAGTACTTC
>NA|once|TRBJ2-1|TRBV27
CASSPGTDYNEQFF
TGTGCCAGCAGCCCCGGGACGGATTACAATGAGCAGTTCTTC
>NA|NA|TRBJ2-5|TRBV2
CASSETRDSQYF
TGTGCCAGCAGCGAAACCCGCGACTCCCAGTACTTC
>TRBD1|NA|TRBJ1-6|TRBV27
CASSTTGTGVRPLHF
TGTGCCAGCAGCACAACCGGGACAGGGGTAAGACCCCTCCACTTT
>NA|NA|TRBJ2-2|TRBV2
CASSDVRSNTGELFF
TGTGCCAGCAGTGACGTCCGGTCGAACACCGGGGAGCTGTTTTTT
>NA|NA|TRBJ2-3|TRBV7-2
CASSLVGTAGDTQYF
TGTGCCAGCAGCTTAGTCGGCACCGCAGGAGATACGCAGTATTTT
>TRBD1|NA|TRBJ1-1|TRBV2
CASRTGTVNTEAFF
TGTGCCAGCAGGACCGGGACAGTGAACACTGAAGCTTTCTTT
>TRBD1|NA|TRBJ1-5|TRBV10-2
CASSEQGKSNQPQHF
TGCGCCAGCAGCGAACAGGGGAAGAGCAATCAGCCCCAGCATTTT